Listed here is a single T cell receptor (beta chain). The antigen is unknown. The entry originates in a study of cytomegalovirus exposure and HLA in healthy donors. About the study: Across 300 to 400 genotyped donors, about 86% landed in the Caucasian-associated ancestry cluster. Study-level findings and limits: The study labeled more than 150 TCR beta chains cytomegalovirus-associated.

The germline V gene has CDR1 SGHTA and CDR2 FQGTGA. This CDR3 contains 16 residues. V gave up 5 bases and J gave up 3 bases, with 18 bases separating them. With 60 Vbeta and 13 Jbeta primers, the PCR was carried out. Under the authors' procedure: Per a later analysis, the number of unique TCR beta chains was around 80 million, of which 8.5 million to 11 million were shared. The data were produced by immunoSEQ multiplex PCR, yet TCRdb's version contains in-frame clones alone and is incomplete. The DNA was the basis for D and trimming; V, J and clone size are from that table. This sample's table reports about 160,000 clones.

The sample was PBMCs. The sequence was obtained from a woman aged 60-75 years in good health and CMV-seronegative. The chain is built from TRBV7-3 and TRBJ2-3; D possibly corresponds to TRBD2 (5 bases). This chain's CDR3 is CASSPRKGVGTDTQYF. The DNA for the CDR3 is TGTGCCAGCAGCCCCAGGAAGGGAGTGGGTACAGATACGCAGTATTTT.